Following are 26 T cell receptor beta chains from one sample sequenced in a study of T-cell reconstitution after alpha-beta-depleted transplantation in children. As it was prepared, the TCRbeta library received unique molecular identifiers. One entry per CDR3 protein results from TCRdb running MiXCR on the PCR reads. This sample has about 980,000 distinct CDR3 sequences, with about 29% found just once. This sample comprised PBMCs, mostly from graft donor cells, obtained 360 days after TCRalphabeta/CD19-depleted stem cell transplant. These receptors originate from a boy under three years old who had a stem cell transplant for SCID, so the T cells may come from the graft donor.

The rearrangement links TRBV5-5 to TRBJ2-3, with 12 bases matching TRBD2. The J segment lost 4 bases and the V segment lost 0 bases, leaving 9 bases of the junction unmatched. The CDR3 extends over 18 amino acids. In germline, CDR1 is SGHKS, CDR2 YYEKEE (reference sequence). The CDR3 coding sequence is TGTGCCAGCAGCTTGGCCGGGCGGACTAGCGGGGCCGCAGATACGCAGTATTTT. Translation gives CASSLAGRTSGAADTQYF.

This clonotype was found a few times. The chain links TRBV2 to TRBJ2-1; D gene unclear. Germline-derived CDR1 and CDR2 are SNHLY and FYNNEI. The CDR3 extends over 17 amino acids. V gave up 0 bases and J gave up 1 base, with 13 bases separating them. The CDR3 loop reads CASSEALWAESYNEQFF. DNA of the CDR3: TGTGCCAGCAGTGAAGCGCTTTGGGCTGAGTCCTACAATGAGCAGTTCTTC.

This clonotype was counted between two and nine times. The CDR3 here is CASSSYEGPVETQYF. In DNA form, the CDR3 reads TGTGCCAGCAGCTCCTATGAAGGACCAGTGGAGACCCAGTACTTC. V usage is TRBV7-9 and J usage is TRBJ2-5; no clear D. The CDR3 loop spans 15 amino acids. The germline V gene encodes CDR1 SEHNR and CDR2 FQNEAQ (reference sequence). V dropped 4 bases and J dropped 5 bases, with 17 bases sitting between them.

The chain uses TRBV5-1 and TRBJ2-3; TRBD1 matches at 7 bases. V was pared by 3 bases and J by 4 bases, with 5 bases of the junction left unmatched. Germline V gene sequence: CDR1 SGHRS, CDR2 YFSETQ. The CDR3 loop spans 14 amino acids. CDR3 sequence: CASSYDRAADTQYF. CDR3 sequence (DNA): TGCGCCAGCAGCTATGACAGGGCCGCAGATACGCAGTATTTT. Full variable domain (remainder filled in from reference TRBV5-1 and TRBJ2-3): KAGVTQTPRYLIKTRGQQVTLSCSPISGHRSVSWYQQTPGQGLQFLFEYFSETQRNKGNFPGRFSGRQFSNSRSEMNVSTLELGDSALYLCASSYDRAADTQYFGPGTRLTVL.

The chain is built from TRBV3-1 and TRBJ2-5; D is unresolved. This CDR3 contains 12 residues. Germline loops: CDR1 LGHDT, CDR2 YNNKEL (reference sequence). V gave up 5 bases and J gave up 5 bases, with 9 bases separating them. The CDR3 coding sequence is TGTGCCAGCAGCGGACCAAGGGAGACCCAGTACTTC. Translation: CASSGPRETQYF.

This clonotype was counted only a few times. The chain links TRBV9 to TRBJ1-2; D perhaps matches TRBD1 (6 bases). The CDR3 spans 16 residues. CDR1 and CDR2 from the germline V gene are SGDLS and YYNGEE. The germline V and J ends were trimmed by 3 bases and 0 bases, with 15 bases remaining between them. CDR3 region: CASSANPRGPNYGYTF. CDR3 coding DNA: TGTGCCAGCAGCGCAAACCCCAGGGGACCTAACTATGGCTACACCTTC.

This clonotype showed up just a few times. The rearrangement joins TRBV11-2 to TRBJ2-1; 7 nucleotides line up with TRBD2. CDR3 length: 15 amino acids. V dropped 3 bases and J dropped 7; count of bases not matched to a gene: 9. Per the germline V gene, CDR1 is SGHAT and CDR2 is FQNNGV. The CDR3 sequence: CASSFTGPGGNEQFF. CDR3 DNA: TGTGCCAGCAGCTTCACTGGCCCCGGGGGGAATGAGCAGTTCTTC.

There are a few counts of this clonotype. The chain links TRBV27 to TRBJ1-2, with a weak D call TRBD1 (5 bases). V lost 6 bases and J 7 bases, leaving 15 bases between the germline ends. Looked up from germline, CDR1 is MNHEY and CDR2 is SMNVEV (reference sequence). This CDR3 region has 13 residues. DNA for the CDR3: TGTGCCAGCAGGGCAGGAGCGGGGACTGGCTACACCTTC. It translates to CASRAGAGTGYTF.

V is TRBV10-3 and J is TRBJ2-2; 9 nucleotides match TRBD2. The junction had 10 bases not matched to a gene; V was cut back by 4 bases and J by 4 bases. This CDR3 is built from 17 residues. Per the germline V gene, CDR1 is ENHRY and CDR2 is SYGVKD. The CDR3 coding sequence is TGTGCCATCAGTGGTTTTACGGGACTAGCAACCACCGGGGAGCTGTTTTTT. Translating gives CAISGFTGLATTGELFF.

The gene calls are TRBV20-1 and TRBJ2-5; 10 bases are shared with TRBD2. The germline CDR1 and CDR2 sequences are DFQATT and SNEGSKA (reference sequence). With 4 bases clipped from V and 4 bases from J, the junction kept 3 bases outside the gene matches. The CDR3 has 13 amino acids. The CDR3 nucleotides read TGCAGTGCTAAATGGACTAGCGGAGAGACCCAGTACTTC. Amino acid sequence: CSAKWTSGETQYF.

Comments on this clonotype: Germline is not matched at one junction end, which may reflect a read error. The V gene is TRBV7-2, the J gene TRBJ2-1, with TRBD1 matching over 8 bases. The CDR3 is 14 residues long. CDR1 is SGHTA and CDR2 is FQGNSA in the germline V gene. The CDR3 bases are TGTGCCAGCAATCCGGGACAGGCCTACAATGAGGAGTTCTTC. This encodes CASNPGQAYNEEFF.

The rearrangement links TRBV29-1 to TRBJ1-3; no clear D gene. Deletions cut 2 bases from V and 4 bases from J, with 3 bases between. The CDR3 has 11 amino acids. The germline gives CDR1 SQVTM, CDR2 ANQGSEA. CDR3 amino acids: CSVEWGNTIYF. The CDR3 DNA reads as TGCAGCGTTGAATGGGGAAACACCATATATTTT.

The chain carries TRBV29-1 and TRBJ2-3; D possibly corresponds to TRBD2 (5 bases). This CDR3 region has 13 residues. CDR1 SQVTM and CDR2 ANQGSEA come from the germline V gene. V was trimmed by 7 bases and J by 2 bases, leaving 13 bases between them. CDR3 DNA: TGCAGCGACCGAGCGGAACTCACAGATACGCAGTATTTT. Protein product: CSDRAELTDTQYF.

This clonotype occurred a few times. V and J are TRBV7-2 and TRBJ2-3; no firm D call. This CDR3 contains 15 residues. Trimming took off 2 bases at V and 6 bases at J, with 15 bases between the two ends. The germline V gene has CDR1 SGHTA and CDR2 FQGNSA. The CDR3, as DNA: TGTGCCAGCAGCTTATCGATAACGGCCGCTGATACGCAGTATTTT. Translation gives CASSLSITAADTQYF.

In this sample, this clonotype turned up a few times. The CDR3 coding sequence is TGCGCCAGCAGCCCCCAGGGGGGGATGAACGAGCAGTACTTC. This codes for CASSPQGGMNEQYF. The chain recombines TRBV5-1 with TRBJ2-7; D tentatively fits TRBD1 or TRBD2 (7 bases each). V was cut by 4 bases and J by 5 bases, with 16 bases left in between. This CDR3 is 14 amino acids long. The V gene's germline CDR1 is SGHRS and CDR2 YFSETQ.

V and J are TRBV5-6 and TRBJ2-7, with D possibly TRBD1 on 7 matching bases. Trimming took off 2 bases at V and 3 bases at J, with 12 bases between the two ends. This CDR3 contains 14 residues. The V gene's germline CDR1 is SGHDT and CDR2 YYEEEE. CDR3 residues: CASSFHQGGYEQYF. CDR3 DNA: TGTGCCAGCAGCTTTCATCAGGGGGGCTACGAGCAGTACTTC.

V is TRBV29-1 and J is TRBJ1-5; D is possibly TRBD1 (6 bases). V was trimmed by 4 bases and J by 6 bases, leaving 13 bases between them. The CDR3 runs to 13 residues. The germline CDR1 and CDR2 sequences are SQVTM and ANQGSEA. The CDR3 protein is CSVGRGAGQPQHF. The CDR3 DNA sequence: TGCAGCGTTGGGCGGGGGGCAGGTCAGCCCCAGCATTTT.

V is TRBV5-1 and J is TRBJ2-7; D call uncertain. Trimming removed 2 bases from V and 3 bases from J, with 9 bases in between. The CDR3 spans 13 residues. Germline-derived CDR1 and CDR2 are SGHRS and YFSETQ. DNA for the CDR3: TGCGCCAGCAGCTTTGCCACGTACTACGAGCAGTACTTC. Its translation is CASSFATYYEQYF.

The V gene is TRBV4-1, the J gene TRBJ1-3; no firm D call. Trimming removed 4 bases from V and 3 bases from J, with 16 bases in between. CDR1 MGHRA and CDR2 YSYEKL come from the germline V gene. The CDR3 covers 16 residues. The CDR3 loop reads CASSRPGLPLGNTIYF. The CDR3 DNA reads as TGCGCCAGCAGCCGACCGGGCCTACCTCTTGGAAACACCATATATTTT.

There are a few counts of this clonotype. The chain carries TRBV6-1 and TRBJ2-5; D may match TRBD1 or TRBD2 (5 bases each). V was clipped by 5 bases and J by 4 bases, with 23 bases between them. The V gene's germline CDR1 is MNHNS and CDR2 SASEGT. This CDR3 has 17 amino acids. The DNA for the CDR3 is TGTGCCAGCAGTATCCGGGACCCACGTCCCTCGGGAGAGACCCAGTACTTC. As protein: CASSIRDPRPSGETQYF.

The chain combines TRBV28 with TRBJ1-1, with D perhaps TRBD1 (6 bases). The CDR3 is 15 residues long. Trimming took 10 bases from V and 5 from J, leaving 23 bases between them. The germline V gene has CDR1 MDHEN and CDR2 SYDVKM. The CDR3 coding sequence is TGTGCCACCGGGGGCGGGGAAGCAGGGCGGACTGAAGCTTTCTTT. It specifies CATGGGEAGRTEAFF.

The table lists this clonotype with a few counts. The rearrangement links TRBV7-2 to TRBJ2-3; 8 bases align to TRBD2. The CDR3 has 16 amino acids. CDR1 and CDR2 (germline): SGHTA, FQGNSA. Trimming took 5 bases from V and 0 from J; bases not matched to a gene: 7. CDR3 nucleotides: TGTGCCAGCAGCCTCATAGCGGGGATGAGCACAGATACGCAGTATTTT. Translating it yields CASSLIAGMSTDTQYF.

This clonotype was counted between two and nine times. V and J are TRBV5-6 and TRBJ1-2; 7 positions match TRBD1. Germline V gene data show CDR1 as SGHDT and CDR2 as YYEEEE. The CDR3 is made up of 12 amino acids. After removal of 4 bases from V and 6 bases from J, the junction contained 3 bases not matched to a gene. The CDR3 sequence is CASSRDSHGYTF. In DNA form, the CDR3 reads TGTGCCAGCAGCCGGGACAGTCATGGCTACACCTTC.

The genes are TRBV20-1 and TRBJ2-3; 9 bases match TRBD2. Per germline, CDR1 DFQATT and CDR2 SNEGSKA (reference sequence). The CDR3 is made up of 18 amino acids. The V segment lost 0 bases and the J segment 1 base; nucleotides outside the gene matches: 11. Written as DNA, the CDR3 is TGCAGTGCTAGAGATAGTAGCGGGGGTGTCTCGCGCACAGATACGCAGTATTTT. The encoded protein is CSARDSSGGVSRTDTQYF.

This chain joins TRBV12-3 or TRBV12-4 and TRBJ2-2; 7 positions agree with TRBD2. Losses at the gene ends were 3 bases for V and 4 bases for J; bases not matched to a gene: 2. The CDR3 has 14 residues. The CDR3 is CASSLGLPTGELFF. The CDR3 nucleotides read TGTGCCAGCAGTTTGGGACTACCCACCGGGGAGCTGTTTTTT.

The CDR3 is CASSHRSGGATDTQYF. In DNA form, the CDR3 reads TGCGCCAGCAGCCACCGTAGCGGGGGGGCCACAGATACGCAGTATTTT. The genes are TRBV4-1 and TRBJ2-3; 11 nucleotides agree with TRBD2. Germline-derived CDR1 and CDR2 are MGHRA and YSYEKL. The CDR3 is 16 residues long. The V gene end was trimmed by 3 bases and the J gene end by 2 bases; junction bases not matched to a gene: 4.